These 4 T cell receptor beta chains originate from one sample sequenced in a study of metastatic and nonmetastatic thyroid tumors. Each patient went into thyroid surgery without having received any treatment. TCRdb called clones again from the PCR reads with MiXCR. The sample lists 30,000 to 35,000 clones; approximately 15% were seen once. What was sequenced was blood. These TCRs come from a male donor with papillary thyroid cancer or a benign thyroid nodule (not recorded which). Some clones in this sample may be carry-over from other donors' samples.

This clone was seen repeatedly, ten times or more. The genes are TRBV14 and TRBJ2-4; D is unclear. The V and J ends lost 4 bases and 10 bases respectively, with 14 bases between them. The V gene's germline CDR1 is SGHDN and CDR2 FVKESK. The CDR3 length is 13 residues. The CDR3 reads CASSPPDSAIQYF. The CDR3 DNA sequence: TGTGCCAGCAGCCCCCCCGACTCTGCAATTCAGTACTTC.

This clone was picked up many times. This chain joins TRBV27 and TRBJ2-2; 12 bases fit TRBD2. J lost 3 bases, V lost 6 bases, and 8 bases had no gene match. The germline V gene encodes CDR1 MNHEY and CDR2 SMNVEV (reference sequence). The CDR3 sequence is 17 residues long. CDR3 loop: CASRPRTSGIYTGELFF. The CDR3 region has the DNA TGTGCCAGCAGACCGAGGACTAGCGGGATATACACCGGGGAGCTGTTTTTT.

This clone was counted many times. This rearrangement joins TRBV7-9 to TRBJ2-1; 9 bases fit TRBD2. CDR3 length: 15 amino acids. Germline CDR1 and CDR2: SEHNR and FQNEAQ (reference sequence). Germline trimming cut 1 base from V and 9 bases from J; bases unmatched to any gene: 7. The CDR3 DNA is TGTGCCAGCAGCTTAGGTTCTAGCGGGACTGGTGAGCAGTTCTTC. It is translated as CASSLGSSGTGEQFF.

Ten or more counts support this clone. This chain connects TRBV5-1 to TRBJ2-7; 11 bases map to TRBD2. Germline V lookup: CDR1 SGHRS, CDR2 YFSETQ. V shed 1 base and J 5 bases; nucleotides not matched to a gene: 5. This CDR3 comprises 15 residues. The DNA for the CDR3 is TGCGCCAGCAGCTTGCGGCTAGCGGGAGGTAACGAGCAGTACTTC. Its protein is CASSLRLAGGNEQYF. Drawing the rest from reference TRBV5-1 and TRBJ2-7, the complete variable domain is KAGVTQTPRYLIKTRGQQVTLSCSPISGHRSVSWYQQTPGQGLQFLFEYFSETQRNKGNFPGRFSGRQFSNSRSEMNVSTLELGDSALYLCASSLRLAGGNEQYFGPGTRLTVT.